Each of the 27 T cell receptor beta chains below was sequenced from the same sample in a study of neoadjuvant anti-PD-1 for oral cavity cancer. Sequencing was performed with immunoSEQ multiplex PCR; in TCRdb, only in-frame clones are kept and a portion is missing. Of tens of thousands of clones listed, around 85% are singletons. The input for sequencing was PBMCs, taken before nivolumab (anti-PD-1) treatment. These receptor sequences come from a person between 40 and 79 years old with oral cavity squamous cell carcinoma.

The chain uses TRBV11-2 and TRBJ1-5; TRBD1 might be the D (5 bases). From germline, CDR1 is SGHAT and CDR2 FQNNGV. CDR3 length: 14 residues. The ends were cut back, 6 bases at V and 1 base at J, with 10 bases in the middle. CDR3 amino acids: CASSWGGSNQPQHF. In nucleotides, the CDR3 is TGTGCCAGCAGTTGGGGCGGCAGCAATCAGCCCCAGCATTTT.

In nucleotides, the CDR3 is TGTGCCAGTAGTGCCGGGACAGGGAACCGAGGGACTGAAGCTTTCTTT. It encodes CASSAGTGNRGTEAFF. V and J are TRBV19 and TRBJ1-1; 9 positions agree with TRBD1. The V and J ends lost 5 bases and 5 bases, in that order; junction bases with no gene match: 12. This CDR3 contains 16 residues. Germline assignment: CDR1 LNHDA and CDR2 SQIVND (reference sequence).

The gene calls are TRBV27 and TRBJ2-5, with TRBD1 matching over 9 bases. Germline CDR1 MNHEY, CDR2 SMNVEV (reference sequence). This CDR3 has 15 amino acids. Trimming at V came to 0 bases and at J to 5 bases, leaving 4 bases not matched to a gene. Here the CDR3 DNA reads TGTGCCAGCAGTTTATCGCGACAGGGGGAGGAGACCCAGTACTTC. Translating it yields CASSLSRQGEETQYF.

The CDR3 bases are TGTGCCAGCAGCTTAGTTTGGGGCAATGAGCAGTTCTTC. Encoded protein: CASSLVWGNEQFF. The chain joins TRBV11-2 to TRBJ2-1; D is ambiguous. CDR1 and CDR2 from the germline V gene are SGHAT and FQNNGV. V shed 1 base and J shed 6 bases, with 7 bases lying between them. This CDR3 has 13 residues.

V usage is TRBV11-2 and J usage is TRBJ2-7; either TRBD1 or TRBD2 may fit D (5 bases each). Germline V gene data show CDR1 as SGHAT and CDR2 as FQNNGV. The CDR3 spans 14 residues. Deletions cut 5 bases from V and 0 bases from J, with 11 bases between. CDR3 DNA: TGTGCCAGCAGCACCCGGGACCTCTCCTACGAGCAGTACTTC. This sequence encodes CASSTRDLSYEQYF.

The V gene is TRBV19, the J gene TRBJ2-3, with D perhaps being TRBD1 or TRBD2 (6 bases each). V dropped 6 bases and J dropped 0 bases, with 13 bases sitting between them. The CDR3 extends over 15 amino acids. In germline, CDR1 is LNHDA, CDR2 SQIVND (reference sequence). CDR3 loop: CASSLGGFSTDTQYF. The CDR3 DNA is TGTGCCAGTAGCCTAGGGGGGTTTAGCACAGATACGCAGTATTTT.

This chain uses TRBV29-1 with TRBJ2-7; the match to TRBD1 covers 7 bases. The germline gives CDR1 SQVTM, CDR2 ANQGSEA. V was pared by 4 bases and J by 3 bases, with 6 bases of the junction left unmatched. The CDR3 sequence is 13 residues long. This CDR3 reads CSVGQGRGYEQYF. CDR3 coding DNA: TGCAGCGTTGGACAGGGTAGGGGCTACGAGCAGTACTTC.

This clone has only one observation. The chain has TRBV5-6 and TRBJ2-4; possibly TRBD2 for D (6 bases). The CDR3 runs to 16 residues. Deletions cut 4 bases from V and 0 bases from J, with 14 bases between. Germline V gives CDR1 SGHDT, CDR2 YYEEEE. CDR3 sequence: CASSALALVAKNIQYF. The CDR3 DNA is TGTGCCAGCAGCGCACTAGCCTTAGTAGCCAAAAACATTCAGTACTTC.

This clone has just a few counts. The chain couples TRBV19 to TRBJ2-2; D call uncertain. The germline V and J ends were trimmed by 5 bases and 8 bases, with 6 bases remaining between them. The V gene's germline CDR1 is LNHDA and CDR2 SQIVND (reference sequence). This CDR3 contains 11 residues. Here the CDR3 reads CASSPQGELFF. The CDR3 DNA sequence: TGTGCCAGTAGTCCCCAAGGGGAGCTGTTTTTT.

A remark on this clone: Its ends do not fully match the called genes, so a read error is possible. This chain joins TRBV6-6 and TRBJ1-4, with unresolved D. Germline CDR1 and CDR2: MNHNY and SVGAGI (reference sequence). The CDR3 has 11 amino acids. CDR3 sequence (DNA): TGTGCCAGCAGTTACTCAGGAGGGTTAGAATTT. This codes for CASSYSGGLEF.

This clone qualifies as medium-sized. The rearrangement links TRBV28 to TRBJ1-5; perhaps TRBD1 as D (5 bases). This CDR3 contains 15 residues. Per the germline V gene, CDR1 is MDHEN and CDR2 is SYDVKM. Deletions cut 4 bases from V and 3 bases from J, with 13 bases between. Written as DNA, the CDR3 is TGTGCCAGCAGTTCCGGCGGGGGACCCAATCAGCCCCAGCATTTT. It encodes CASSSGGGPNQPQHF.

The chain combines TRBV13 with TRBJ2-1; tentative D call: TRBD2 (6 bases). This CDR3 is built from 14 residues. Trimming cost V 5 bases and J 5 bases, with 13 bases left between them. CDR1 and CDR2 from the germline V gene are PRHDT and FYEKMQ (reference sequence). This CDR3 reads CASSRRGYHNEQFF. CDR3 nucleotides: TGTGCCAGCAGCCGGCGGGGATATCACAATGAGCAGTTCTTC.

CDR3 sequence: CASSEGIGGSNEQYF. The CDR3 DNA reads as TGTGCCAGCAGTGAAGGAATAGGGGGTTCAAACGAGCAGTACTTC. The rearrangement links TRBV6-1 to TRBJ2-7; D is perhaps TRBD1 (6 bases). This CDR3 region has 15 residues. Trimming took off 1 base at V and 5 bases at J, with 15 bases between the two ends. Germline-derived CDR1 and CDR2 are MNHNS and SASEGT.

The J gene is TRBJ1-5, the V gene TRBV5-5; 9 bases are a match to TRBD1. CDR3 length: 15 amino acids. The ends lost 1 base at V and 6 bases at J; junction bases unmatched: 5. Looked up from germline, CDR1 is SGHKS and CDR2 is YYEKEE (reference sequence). The CDR3 loop reads CASSLRTGEVQPQHF. The CDR3 bases are TGTGCCAGCAGCTTGAGGACAGGGGAAGTTCAGCCCCAGCATTTT.

This clone was seen a handful of times. The chain is built from TRBV6-5 and TRBJ1-6; 11 bases line up with TRBD1. The CDR3 sequence is 14 residues long. The trim removed 6 bases at V and 9 bases at J, leaving 4 bases unmatched. In germline, CDR1 is MNHEY, CDR2 SVGAGI. CDR3 loop: CASRGTGGISPLHF. CDR3 nucleotide sequence: TGTGCCAGCAGAGGGACAGGGGGTATTTCACCCCTCCACTTT.

This chain uses TRBV6-5 with TRBJ2-7, with D possibly being TRBD1 or TRBD2 (5 bases each). The CDR3 runs to 15 residues. CDR1 is MNHEY, CDR2 SVGAGI, per germline. With 5 bases removed from V and 1 base from J, the gap between germline ends came to 15 bases. For the CDR3, the DNA is TGTGCCAGCAGTGTCGGGACGCCTCCTTCCTACGAGCAGTACTTC. This gives the protein CASSVGTPPSYEQYF.

The J gene is TRBJ2-1, the V gene TRBV7-9; TRBD2 matches 8 bases. In germline, CDR1 is SEHNR, CDR2 FQNEAQ (reference sequence). This CDR3 contains 14 residues. The V and J ends lost 5 bases and 8 bases, in that order; junction bases with no gene match: 8. For the CDR3, the DNA is TGTGCCAGCAGCACCCCCGGGACTAGGGATGAGCAGTTCTTC. Its translation: CASSTPGTRDEQFF.

The chain carries TRBV9 and TRBJ1-1; no clear D gene. The CDR3 is 13 amino acids. V was cut by 3 bases and J by 8 bases, with 14 bases left in between. Germline-derived CDR1 and CDR2 are SGDLS and YYNGEE. The DNA for the CDR3 is TGTGCCAGCAGCGCCCCTCGGCGGCCCGAAGCTTTCTTT. Translation gives CASSAPRRPEAFF.

The genes are TRBV28 and TRBJ1-4; 7 nucleotides agree with TRBD1. Trimming took 8 bases from V and 9 from J; bases not matched to a gene: 6. The germline gives CDR1 MDHEN, CDR2 SYDVKM. CDR3 length: 12 amino acids. CDR3 coding DNA: TGTGCCAGCCGGCCAGGGGGTAAAAAACTGTTTTTT. Protein sequence: CASRPGGKKLFF.

The chain is built from TRBV7-2 and TRBJ1-4; tentative D call: TRBD1 (6 bases). Germline loops: CDR1 SGHTA, CDR2 FQGNSA. V was pared by 0 bases and J by 8 bases, with 10 bases between. This CDR3 is built from 14 residues. The CDR3 loop reads CASSLAGAGEKLFF. The CDR3 DNA is TGTGCCAGCAGCTTAGCGGGGGCGGGGGAAAAACTGTTTTTT.

V gene TRBV4-1 combines with J gene TRBJ2-7, with 9 positions matching TRBD2. The J segment lost 1 base and the V segment lost 0 bases, leaving 4 bases of the junction unmatched. The germline CDR1 and CDR2 sequences are MGHRA and YSYEKL. The CDR3 totals 16 residues. CDR3 sequence: CASSQDLAGGSYEQYF. The CDR3 nucleotides read TGCGCCAGCAGCCAAGATCTGGCGGGAGGGTCCTACGAGCAGTACTTC.

CDR3 in DNA: TGTGCCACCTCTAGCGGGAGCAAGTACGAGCAGTACTTC. This translates into CATSSGSKYEQYF. This chain uses TRBV19 with TRBJ2-7, with 10 bases aligning to TRBD2. This CDR3 comprises 13 residues. The germline V gene has CDR1 LNHDA and CDR2 SQIVND (reference sequence). The junction had 7 bases not matched to a gene; V was cut back by 10 bases and J by 4 bases.

This chain links TRBV7-9 with TRBJ2-3; 10 bases fit TRBD2. Germline V lookup: CDR1 SEHNR, CDR2 FQNEAQ (reference sequence). Trimming removed 4 bases from V and 2 bases from J; junction bases left unmatched: 3. This CDR3 spans 15 amino acids. CDR3 sequence (DNA): TGTGCCAGCAGCTCTACTAGCGGGGCCACAGATACGCAGTATTTT. It translates to CASSSTSGATDTQYF.

The J gene is TRBJ1-4, the V gene TRBV30; D gene unclear. The CDR3 contains 14 residues. Germline CDR1 GTSNPN, CDR2 SVGIG (reference sequence). V was trimmed by 4 bases and J by 7 bases, leaving 16 bases between them. CDR3 DNA sequence: TGTGCCTGGACGGACCCCCTAAAGGGTGAAAAACTGTTTTTT. Protein product: CAWTDPLKGEKLFF.

This clone was observed a handful of times. The genes are TRBV7-9 and TRBJ2-2; D may be TRBD1 or TRBD2 (5 bases each). Per germline, CDR1 SEHNR and CDR2 FQNEAQ (reference sequence). V shed 11 bases and J shed 15 bases, with 22 bases lying between them. This CDR3 comprises 12 residues. CDR3 amino acids: CAGVDWDPRLFF. CDR3 DNA sequence: TGTGCCGGAGTGGATTGGGACCCGAGGTTGTTTTTT.

The J gene is TRBJ2-7, the V gene TRBV5-1; D unclear. Germline CDR1 reads SGHRS; CDR2 reads YFSETQ. The length of the CDR3 is 13 residues. V lost 4 bases and J lost 3, with 11 bases in between. CDR3 DNA: TGCGCCAGCAGCCCCGAGACCGGCTACGAGCAGTACTTC. It translates to CASSPETGYEQYF.

The rearrangement uses TRBV27 and TRBJ1-1; maybe TRBD1 (5 bases). Trimming took off 1 base at V and 5 bases at J, with 8 bases between the two ends. This CDR3 contains 13 residues. Germline V lookup: CDR1 MNHEY, CDR2 SMNVEV (reference sequence). This chain's CDR3 is CASSLLGGTEAFF. CDR3 bases: TGTGCCAGCAGTTTATTGGGGGGAACTGAAGCTTTCTTT.